A selection of T cell receptor beta chains follows, all from one sample in a study of CXCR3-negative and CXCR3-positive naive CD8 T cells. TCRdb reprocessed the 5' RACE reads and reports one entry per CDR3 protein, with no DNA. This sample's clone table lists 45,000 to 60,000 distinct CDR3 sequences. Material: memory CD8+ T cells from blood. The receptors stem from a human donor in good health. Some clones in this sample may be carry-over from other donors' samples. Each CDR3 is given with its conserved first and last residue. Fields, in order: V gene, J gene, CDR3 protein.

TRBV7-2	TRBJ2-3	CASSSLAGAPDTQYF
TRBV29-1	TRBJ2-1	CSVEGLAGGLYNEQFF
TRBV6-2/TRBV6-3	TRBJ2-1	CASTDIAVYTYEQYF
TRBV4-1	TRBJ2-1	CASSPLLGGYNEQFF
TRBV7-9	TRBJ2-7	CASSFGSGSGYEQYF
TRBV11-2	TRBJ2-7	CASSPVGGAVYEQYF
TRBV29-1	TRBJ2-7	CSVELAGGLSYEQYF
TRBV9	TRBJ2-7	CASSVGSERPVNEQYF
TRBV7-9	TRBJ2-1	CASSTLDRGFDNEQFF
TRBV7-6	TRBJ2-1	CASSRGQAAEQFF